This T cell receptor (beta chain) was sequenced during a study of T cells in Graves' hyperthyroidism and ophthalmopathy. Study background: Peripheral blood draws took place at initial diagnosis, ahead of any treatment.

This clonotype showed up just a few times. Its antigen is not identified. Germline V lookup: CDR1 MNHEY, CDR2 SMNVEV (reference sequence). The CDR3 runs to 14 residues. With 7 bases removed from V and 1 base from J, the gap between germline ends came to 11 bases. Study-wide findings and caveats: The model forecast ophthalmopathy, anticipating it by a median roughly 6 months before onset.

Absence of ophthalmopathy progression within 18 months defined stable Graves' hyperthyroidism. The patients, who ranged from 18 to 65 in age, presented with newly diagnosed hyperthyroidism lasting under 2 months. Regions amplified from RNA transcripts were the TCR beta CDR3 regions. HTBI primers were used for first-round RT-PCR of the TCR CDR3. TCRdb processed the multiplex PCR reads anew with MiXCR; each CDR3 protein has one entry. The sample yields some 690,000 distinct CDR3 sequences, 15% to 20% seen once. The chain uses TRBV27 and TRBJ1-5, with a weak D call TRBD1 (6 bases). The sequencing sample was made of blood. The TCR was taken from a man over 45 with Graves' hyperthyroidism. CDR3 DNA: TGTGCCAGCAATAAACAGGGAAGCAATCAGCCCCAGCATTTT. This gives the protein CASNKQGSNQPQHF.